The rows below give T cell receptor beta chains drawn from one sample of a study of beta chain features in type 1 diabetes. TCRdb's copy holds only in-frame clones and misses some; the assay was immunoSEQ multiplex PCR. Of around 240,000 clones in the sample, roughly 17% are singletons; the top ten hold about 0.08%. Sequencing was done on a sample of naive CD4+ T cells from blood. The receptors derive from a man aged 25-45 years with type 1 diabetes. The CDR3 runs from the conserved cysteine through the conserved F or W. The D gene is left open where the match is weak. Clone size is given for some rows only: seen once, a few or many times, or a class if the clone is expanded.

D	V	size	J	CDR3	DNA
TRBD2	TRBV28	NA	TRBJ2-4	CASSRTTSGAKNIQYF	TGTGCCAGCAGTCGTACGACTAGCGGGGCCAAAAACATTCAGTACTTC
TRBD2	TRBV19	NA	TRBJ2-1	CASSLRTSGNPEQFF	TGTGCCAGTAGTCTTCGGACTAGCGGGAATCCTGAGCAGTTCTTC
TRBD1	TRBV7-2	NA	TRBJ2-1	CASSSATGFSYNEQFF	TGTGCCAGCAGCTCAGCGACAGGGTTTTCCTACAATGAGCAGTTCTTC
NA	TRBV5-1	few	TRBJ2-6	CASSLGDGLNVLTF	TGCGCCAGCAGCTTGGGGGACGGACTCAACGTCCTGACTTTC
TRBD2	TRBV11-1	NA	TRBJ2-3	CASSFLAGGTQYF	TGTGCCAGCAGCTTCTTAGCGGGAGGAACGCAGTATTTT
NA	TRBV10-3	NA	TRBJ1-1	CAISDDAAMNTEAFF	TGTGCCATCAGTGATGATGCAGCGATGAACACTGAAGCTTTCTTT
TRBD2	TRBV7-2	NA	TRBJ2-1	CASSSRGLAGHEQFF	TGTGCCAGCAGCTCACGGGGACTAGCGGGGCATGAGCAGTTCTTC
NA	TRBV9	NA	TRBJ2-3	CASSIRQNVADTQYF	TGTGCCAGCAGCATCCGACAGAACGTTGCAGATACGCAGTATTTT
TRBD2	TRBV7-2	few	TRBJ2-3	CASSLRLAGAIDTQYF	TGTGCCAGCAGCTTAAGACTAGCGGGAGCGATAGATACGCAGTATTTT
TRBD1	TRBV29-1	few	TRBJ2-3	CSATYSGQSTDTQYF	TGCAGCGCCACCTATTCGGGACAGAGCACAGATACGCAGTATTTT
TRBD1	TRBV28	NA	TRBJ2-3	CASRQGTSTDTQYF	TGTGCCAGCCGACAGGGGACTAGCACAGATACGCAGTATTTT